The present T cell receptor beta chain was sequenced within a study of shared clonotypes between healthy human individuals. Study context: Per donor, three plates held CD4 naive cells, three held CD4 memory, two held CD8 naive and one held CD8 memory.

Repertoires were generated with immunoSEQ multiplex PCR, while TCRdb's copy carries only in-frame clones and drops some. The sample includes 2 million to 2.5 million clones, about 95% of them seen just once. As for this clone: Its matching antigen is unknown.

The germline CDR1 and CDR2 sequences are SEHNR and FQNEAQ (reference sequence). This CDR3 contains 16 residues. Trimming cost V 5 bases and J 3 bases; bases outside gene matches: 10. Study-level findings and limits: Non-shared clonotypes had lower generation probabilities than those shared by all four donors. Sampling involved blood alone; tissue repertoires likely differ.

Naive-designated CD8 cells lacked CD45RO, were positively enriched for CCR7, and omitted terminally differentiated effector memory CD45RA+ cells. Donors comprised healthy HIV-negative adults lacking recent acute infections or vaccinations. V and J are TRBV7-9 and TRBJ1-1; 9 bases agree with TRBD1. The TCR originated in a man aged 18 to 29 in good health. Sequencing was carried out using naive CD8+ T cells sorted from blood. The CDR3, as DNA: TGTGCCAGCAGCCCTAGGGAGGGGACAGGGTACACTGAAGCTTTCTTT. This translates into CASSPREGTGYTEAFF.